This paragraph reports one T cell receptor (beta chain). Its antigen is as yet unknown. The record originates from a study of OX40 agonist ivuxolimab in advanced cancers. Study information: Those treated in dose escalation had hepatocellular carcinoma, melanoma, renal cell cancer or head and neck cancer.

Sequencing was performed with immunoSEQ multiplex PCR; in TCRdb, only in-frame clones are kept and a portion is missing. In the table there are 84,000 or so clones, about 89% of which are singletons. General study points: Relatively little clonal expansion, among the lowest observed, appeared in partial responders at 0.1-3.0 mg/kg.

The sample here was CD4+ or CD8+ T cells sorted from blood, taken in a trial of the OX40 agonist ivuxolimab. This TCR derives from an adult with an advanced solid tumor such as melanoma, head and neck, liver or kidney cancer.

This CDR3 reads CASSLSQRGSPTDTQYF. Written as DNA, the CDR3 is TGTGCCAGCAGCTTATCCCAGCGTGGATCCCCCACAGATACGCAGTATTTT. The V gene is TRBV7-3, the J gene TRBJ2-3; D gene unclear. V lost 2 bases and J 2 bases, leaving 17 bases between the germline ends. The CDR3 runs to 17 residues. CDR1 is SGHTA and CDR2 is FQGTGA in the germline V gene. Full variable domain (outside the CDR3, taken from reference TRBV7-3 and TRBJ2-3): GAGVSQTPSNKVTEKGKYVELRCDPISGHTALYWYRQSLGQGPEFLIYFQGTGAADDSGLPNDRFFAVRPEGSVSTLKIQRTERGDSAVYLCASSLSQRGSPTDTQYFGPGTRLTVL.